This T cell receptor (beta chain) appears in the sequencing data of a study of blood T cell repertoires in COVID-19. Trimming removed 1 base from V and 8 bases from J, with 11 bases in between. Per germline, CDR1 MGHRA and CDR2 YSYEKL. This CDR3 has 13 residues. As processed by the authors: Estimation of nucleated cell counts relied on the amplification of reference gene primers. Using immunoSEQ multiplex PCR, the repertoire was profiled, and TCRdb retains in-frame clones only, with some absent. Clonal size and the V and J genes are those of that table, whereas D and trimming came from the DNA. The sample holds under 300,000 clones, 84% seen once.

The V and J genes are TRBV4-1 and TRBJ1-1, with unresolved D. The sequenced sample was peripheral blood. This clonotype was sampled from a woman aged 40-49 years who had recovered from COVID-19. The CDR3 DNA is TGCGCCAGCAGCCAAGTGGGGAGACCCGAAGCTTTCTTT. It specifies CASSQVGRPEAFF.